The rows below give T cell receptor beta chains drawn from one sample of a study of T cells after yellow fever vaccination. MiXCR was run by TCRdb on the 5' RACE reads, yielding one entry per CDR3 protein. Of more than 450,000 distinct CDR3 sequences detected, just over 20% appear once; the ten largest clones hold roughly a sixth. The sample consisted of PBMCs, taken 20 to 25 days after the first yellow fever vaccination. Receptor source: a man younger than 30 who received the YFV17D yellow fever vaccine. CDR3s include the opening cysteine and the closing phenylalanine or tryptophan. D genes are given only for firm matches. A clone size is listed for some rows: how often the clone was seen (once, few, many), or a class if it is expanded.

v_call	j_call	d_call	clone_size	cdr3_aa	cdr3_nt
TRBV5-1	TRBJ2-1	TRBD2	many	CASSLDRGGLYNEQFF	TGCGCCAGCAGCTTGGACCGGGGGGGCCTATACAATGAGCAGTTCTTC
TRBV7-9	TRBJ1-3	.	once	CASSWGWKSTGNTIYF	TGTGCCAGCAGCTGGGGGTGGAAGTCTACAGGAAACACCATATATTTT
TRBV12-3/TRBV12-4	TRBJ2-5	.	few	CASSFGPDRGTQYF	TGTGCCAGCAGTTTCGGCCCGGATCGGGGGACCCAGTACTTC
TRBV5-1	TRBJ2-3	.	many	CASSGLGTDTQYF	TGCGCCAGTTCGGGACTGGGCACAGATACGCAGTATTTT
TRBV7-9	TRBJ2-2	.	few	CASSLSGALTNTGELFF	TGTGCCAGCAGCTTATCAGGGGCCCTCACGAACACCGGGGAGCTGTTTTTT
TRBV3-1	TRBJ2-5	TRBD2	.	CASSQSGGEETQYF	TGTGCCAGCAGCCAGAGCGGGGGGGAAGAGACCCAGTACTTC
TRBV12-3/TRBV12-4	TRBJ1-3	.	.	CASSLGHPTRGTIYF	TGTGCCAGCAGTTTGGGACACCCGACCAGAGGCACCATATATTTT
TRBV20-1	TRBJ2-1	.	few	CSAASYNEQFF	TGCAGTGCTGCCTCCTACAATGAGCAGTTCTTC
TRBV4-3	TRBJ1-2	.	.	CASSQDYRSNYGYTF	TGCGCCAGCAGCCAAGATTATAGGAGCAACTATGGCTACACCTTC
TRBV11-3	TRBJ2-7	.	few	CASSLEGRGRYSYEQYF	TGTGCCAGCAGCTTAGAAGGCAGGGGAAGGTATTCCTACGAGCAGTACTTC
TRBV7-9	TRBJ1-6	TRBD1	.	CASSLAQGARDSPLHF	TGTGCCAGCAGCTTAGCCCAGGGGGCTCGGGATTCACCCCTCCACTTT
TRBV5-1	TRBJ1-3	TRBD1	few	CASSGGGPLGNTIYF	TGCGCCAGCAGCGGAGGGGGCCCTCTTGGAAACACCATATATTTT
TRBV7-9	TRBJ1-6	.	.	CASSLDVASPLHF	TGTGCCAGCAGCTTGGACGTAGCTTCACCCCTCCACTTT
TRBV15	TRBJ1-5	.	.	CATSRQGYQPQHF	TGTGCCACCAGCAGACAGGGGTATCAGCCCCAGCATTTT
TRBV29-1	TRBJ2-7	.	few	CSVARGAGEQYF	TGCAGCGTTGCACGGGGGGCGGGCGAGCAGTACTTC
TRBV14	TRBJ2-2	.	.	CASSEIPTGELFF	TGTGCCAGCAGCGAAATCCCCACCGGGGAGCTGTTTTTT
TRBV5-1	TRBJ2-7	.	few	CASSLGRETYEQYF	TGCGCCAGCAGCTTGGGTCGCGAAACCTACGAGCAGTACTTC